The entry below gives a single T cell receptor beta chain sequence along with its context. Antigen specificity is unknown. The sample belongs to a study of a mutant IDH1 vaccine in newly diagnosed glioma. Clones were sequenced by immunoSEQ multiplex PCR, and TCRdb holds only the in-frame ones, with some missing. In the table there are 56,000 or so clones, around 80% of which are singletons. Germline-derived CDR1 and CDR2 are SGHNT and YYREEE (reference sequence). This CDR3 comprises 14 residues. V shed 0 bases and J shed 6 bases, with 9 bases lying between them. Time point specified: week 5, during vaccination. Topical imiquimod accompanied each vaccine dose, which consisted of 300 ug of mutant IDH1 20-mer peptide.

The rearrangement uses TRBV5-4 and TRBJ1-4; D unclear. Specimen: PBMCs, collected from a glioma patient whose treatment included an IDH1 peptide vaccine. The receptor was derived from a woman aged 40-49 years with glioma. The CDR3 DNA reads as TGTGCCAGCAGCTTGGCTGGTATGGATGAAAAACTGTTTTTT. Translated, it gives CASSLAGMDEKLFF.